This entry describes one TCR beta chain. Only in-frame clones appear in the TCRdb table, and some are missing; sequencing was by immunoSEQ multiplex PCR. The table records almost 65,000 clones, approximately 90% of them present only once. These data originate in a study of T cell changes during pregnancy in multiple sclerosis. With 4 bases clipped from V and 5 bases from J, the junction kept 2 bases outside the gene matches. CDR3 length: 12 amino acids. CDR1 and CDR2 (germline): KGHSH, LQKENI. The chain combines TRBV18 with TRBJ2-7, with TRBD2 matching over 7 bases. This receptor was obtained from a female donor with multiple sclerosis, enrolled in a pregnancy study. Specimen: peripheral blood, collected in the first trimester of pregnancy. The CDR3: CASSLAGDEQYF. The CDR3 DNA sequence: TGTGCCAGCTCACTAGCGGGCGACGAGCAGTACTTC.